These 17 T cell receptor beta chains were all obtained from the same sample, sequenced in a study of cytomegalovirus exposure and HLA in healthy donors. This PCR relied on a set of 60 Vbeta primers and 13 Jbeta primers. The data were produced by immunoSEQ multiplex PCR, yet TCRdb's version contains in-frame clones alone and is incomplete. The sample consists of 100,000 to 150,000 clones, roughly 74% of them appearing once. Sequenced: PBMCs. These TCRs come from a woman aged 50 to 60 in good health and CMV-seropositive.

The rearrangement joins TRBV12-2 to TRBJ2-7; the table calls TRBD1, which could not be checked here. TRBV12-2 is designated a pseudogene. The CDR3 loop spans 16 amino acids. DNA for the CDR3: TGTGCAAGTCGCTTAAACAGTTACGTATTCTCCTACGAGCAGTACTTC. Translation gives CASRLNSYVFSYEQYF.

This clone has a single count. The chain uses TRBV7-2 and TRBJ2-3; TRBD2 matches 7 bases. J lost 8 bases, V lost 3 bases, and 20 bases had no gene match. CDR3 length equals 18 residues. The germline gives CDR1 SGHTA, CDR2 FQGNSA. The CDR3 bases are TGTGCCAGCAGCTTTAACCCCGCCGGGACTACATCGCCCGGTACGCAGTATTTT. It encodes CASSFNPAGTTSPGTQYF.

The J gene is TRBJ2-3, the V gene TRBV5-1; weak D call: TRBD1 (6 bases). The CDR3 is 16 residues long. Germline CDR1 SGHRS, CDR2 YFSETQ. V was shortened by 7 bases and J by 2 bases, with 20 bases between the two germline ends. CDR3 nucleotides: TGCGCCAGCGGTGTGGGGGCCAGATTCGACACAGATACGCAGTATTTT. Encoded protein: CASGVGARFDTDTQYF.

This clone has just a few counts. V and J are TRBV7-9 and TRBJ2-5; TRBD2 agrees at 12 bases. CDR1 is SEHNR and CDR2 is FQNEAQ in the germline V gene (reference sequence). Trimming removed 6 bases from V and 5 bases from J; junction bases left unmatched: 16. This CDR3 region has 18 residues. This CDR3 is CASSPERASGGAGETQYF. CDR3 coding DNA: TGTGCCAGCAGTCCCGAGCGGGCTAGCGGGGGGGCTGGGGAGACCCAGTACTTC.

This clone was observed a single time. The chain couples TRBV19 to TRBJ2-1; 11 bases are a match to TRBD2. The CDR3 is made up of 16 amino acids. With V trimmed by 4 bases and J by 5 bases, 7 bases remained unmatched. Germline V gene lookup returns CDR1 LNHDA and CDR2 SQIVND (reference sequence). The CDR3 DNA reads TGTGCCAGTAGTACTTACACTAGCGGGGGCAACAATGAGCAGTTCTTC. This encodes CASSTYTSGGNNEQFF.

This clone was found once. The chain links TRBV5-4 to TRBJ2-7; D may be TRBD1 (5 bases). The germline CDR1 and CDR2 sequences are SGHNT and YYREEE (reference sequence). V lost 4 bases to trimming and J lost 2 bases, with 16 bases between them. This CDR3 has 15 residues. The CDR3 reads CASSARQSSPYEQYF. CDR3 coding DNA: TGTGCCAGCAGCGCCCGACAGTCCTCTCCCTACGAGCAGTACTTC.

The V call is TRBV27, the J call TRBJ2-5, with D maybe TRBD2 (6 bases). The V and J ends lost 4 bases and 7 bases respectively, with 16 bases between them. The CDR3 covers 14 residues. Germline values: CDR1 MNHEY, CDR2 SMNVEV (reference sequence). CDR3 DNA: TGTGCCAGCAGTTCGACGGGGGAAGGTGGGACCCAGTACTTC. This encodes CASSSTGEGGTQYF.

The V and J genes are TRBV2 and TRBJ1-6; maybe TRBD1 (5 bases). V gave up 2 bases and J gave up 2 bases, with 10 bases separating them. The CDR3 is 16 residues long. Germline values: CDR1 SNHLY, CDR2 FYNNEI. CDR3 region: CASSEPRAPYNSPLHF. The CDR3 nucleotides are TGTGCCAGCAGTGAACCCAGGGCCCCCTATAATTCACCCCTCCACTTT.

The chain has TRBV5-1 and TRBJ2-5; 12 nucleotides agree with TRBD2. CDR1 SGHRS and CDR2 YFSETQ come from the germline V gene. The CDR3 contains 16 residues. V shed 1 base and J 4 bases; nucleotides not matched to a gene: 5. The CDR3 coding sequence is TGCGCCAGCAGCTTGACTAGCGGGGGGATCGGAGAGACCCAGTACTTC. As protein: CASSLTSGGIGETQYF. Together with reference TRBV5-1 and TRBJ2-5, the CDR3 gives the full variable domain: KAGVTQTPRYLIKTRGQQVTLSCSPISGHRSVSWYQQTPGQGLQFLFEYFSETQRNKGNFPGRFSGRQFSNSRSEMNVSTLELGDSALYLCASSLTSGGIGETQYFGPGTRLLVL.

The V gene is TRBV5-1, the J gene TRBJ1-4, with 7 bases aligning to TRBD1. J gave up 1 base and V 4 bases, and 1 base lay outside the gene matches. From germline, CDR1 is SGHRS and CDR2 YFSETQ. This CDR3 spans 14 amino acids. The CDR3 region is CASSRQGTNEKLFF. In nucleotides, the CDR3 is TGCGCCAGCAGCCGACAGGGAACTAATGAAAAACTGTTTTTT.

The CDR3 DNA reads as TGTGCCAGCAGTCCCAAGACAGGGACCTATGGCTACACCTTC. Translated: CASSPKTGTYGYTF. V is TRBV7-8 and J is TRBJ1-2, with TRBD1 identical over 7 bases. Trimming cost V 6 bases and J 4 bases; bases outside gene matches: 8. CDR1 and CDR2 from the germline V gene are SGHVS and FQNEAQ. The CDR3 is 14 amino acids.

The rearrangement joins TRBV27 to TRBJ2-7, with D unclear. V lost 5 bases to trimming and J lost 5 bases, with 13 bases between them. The CDR3 has 13 residues. Germline loops: CDR1 MNHEY, CDR2 SMNVEV (reference sequence). DNA for the CDR3: TGTGCCAGCAGTATTTCACAGTTCCACGAGCAGTACTTC. Its protein is CASSISQFHEQYF.

The V and J genes are TRBV6-1 and TRBJ2-1; D is unclear. The CDR3 runs to 15 residues. Trimming took off 2 bases at V and 3 bases at J, with 11 bases between the two ends. Germline CDR1 is MNHNS and CDR2 is SASEGT. Here the CDR3 DNA reads TGTGCCAGCAGTGAAACGCCAGGCGTCTACAATGAGCAGTTCTTC. Encoded protein: CASSETPGVYNEQFF.

This chain connects TRBV6-1 to TRBJ2-1, with 7 bases lining up with TRBD2. Germline V gene data show CDR1 as MNHNS and CDR2 as SASEGT. Trimming at V came to 6 bases and at J to 1 base, leaving 6 bases not matched to a gene. The CDR3 consists of 15 residues. Written as DNA, the CDR3 is TGTGCCAGCAGGGGTAGCGGGCTATCCTACAATGAGCAGTTCTTC. It yields the protein CASRGSGLSYNEQFF.

V usage is TRBV5-6 and J usage is TRBJ2-7; tentatively, D is TRBD2 (5 bases). V lost 3 bases and J 0 bases, leaving 10 bases between the germline ends. The CDR3 loop spans 14 amino acids. Germline V gene sequence: CDR1 SGHDT, CDR2 YYEEEE. CDR3 loop: CASSWLARSYEQYF. CDR3 sequence (DNA): TGTGCCAGCAGCTGGTTAGCGCGCTCCTACGAGCAGTACTTC.

V is TRBV2 and J is TRBJ2-3; possibly TRBD1 for D (5 bases). The CDR3 runs 15 residues. Germline CDR1 reads SNHLY; CDR2 reads FYNNEI. With 4 bases removed from V and 0 bases from J, the gap between germline ends came to 11 bases. The CDR3 loop reads CASSVQGTSTDTQYF. CDR3 coding DNA: TGTGCCAGCAGTGTGCAGGGAACTAGCACAGATACGCAGTATTTT.

The rearrangement uses TRBV11-3 and TRBJ2-1; D might be TRBD1 (6 bases). In germline, CDR1 is SGHNT, CDR2 YENEEA. Trimming removed 5 bases at V and 9 bases at J, with 23 bases between. The CDR3 consists of 16 residues. CDR3 region: CASSRSSTGRGGEQFF. CDR3 DNA sequence: TGTGCCAGCAGCCGAAGCTCGACAGGCCGAGGCGGTGAGCAGTTCTTC.